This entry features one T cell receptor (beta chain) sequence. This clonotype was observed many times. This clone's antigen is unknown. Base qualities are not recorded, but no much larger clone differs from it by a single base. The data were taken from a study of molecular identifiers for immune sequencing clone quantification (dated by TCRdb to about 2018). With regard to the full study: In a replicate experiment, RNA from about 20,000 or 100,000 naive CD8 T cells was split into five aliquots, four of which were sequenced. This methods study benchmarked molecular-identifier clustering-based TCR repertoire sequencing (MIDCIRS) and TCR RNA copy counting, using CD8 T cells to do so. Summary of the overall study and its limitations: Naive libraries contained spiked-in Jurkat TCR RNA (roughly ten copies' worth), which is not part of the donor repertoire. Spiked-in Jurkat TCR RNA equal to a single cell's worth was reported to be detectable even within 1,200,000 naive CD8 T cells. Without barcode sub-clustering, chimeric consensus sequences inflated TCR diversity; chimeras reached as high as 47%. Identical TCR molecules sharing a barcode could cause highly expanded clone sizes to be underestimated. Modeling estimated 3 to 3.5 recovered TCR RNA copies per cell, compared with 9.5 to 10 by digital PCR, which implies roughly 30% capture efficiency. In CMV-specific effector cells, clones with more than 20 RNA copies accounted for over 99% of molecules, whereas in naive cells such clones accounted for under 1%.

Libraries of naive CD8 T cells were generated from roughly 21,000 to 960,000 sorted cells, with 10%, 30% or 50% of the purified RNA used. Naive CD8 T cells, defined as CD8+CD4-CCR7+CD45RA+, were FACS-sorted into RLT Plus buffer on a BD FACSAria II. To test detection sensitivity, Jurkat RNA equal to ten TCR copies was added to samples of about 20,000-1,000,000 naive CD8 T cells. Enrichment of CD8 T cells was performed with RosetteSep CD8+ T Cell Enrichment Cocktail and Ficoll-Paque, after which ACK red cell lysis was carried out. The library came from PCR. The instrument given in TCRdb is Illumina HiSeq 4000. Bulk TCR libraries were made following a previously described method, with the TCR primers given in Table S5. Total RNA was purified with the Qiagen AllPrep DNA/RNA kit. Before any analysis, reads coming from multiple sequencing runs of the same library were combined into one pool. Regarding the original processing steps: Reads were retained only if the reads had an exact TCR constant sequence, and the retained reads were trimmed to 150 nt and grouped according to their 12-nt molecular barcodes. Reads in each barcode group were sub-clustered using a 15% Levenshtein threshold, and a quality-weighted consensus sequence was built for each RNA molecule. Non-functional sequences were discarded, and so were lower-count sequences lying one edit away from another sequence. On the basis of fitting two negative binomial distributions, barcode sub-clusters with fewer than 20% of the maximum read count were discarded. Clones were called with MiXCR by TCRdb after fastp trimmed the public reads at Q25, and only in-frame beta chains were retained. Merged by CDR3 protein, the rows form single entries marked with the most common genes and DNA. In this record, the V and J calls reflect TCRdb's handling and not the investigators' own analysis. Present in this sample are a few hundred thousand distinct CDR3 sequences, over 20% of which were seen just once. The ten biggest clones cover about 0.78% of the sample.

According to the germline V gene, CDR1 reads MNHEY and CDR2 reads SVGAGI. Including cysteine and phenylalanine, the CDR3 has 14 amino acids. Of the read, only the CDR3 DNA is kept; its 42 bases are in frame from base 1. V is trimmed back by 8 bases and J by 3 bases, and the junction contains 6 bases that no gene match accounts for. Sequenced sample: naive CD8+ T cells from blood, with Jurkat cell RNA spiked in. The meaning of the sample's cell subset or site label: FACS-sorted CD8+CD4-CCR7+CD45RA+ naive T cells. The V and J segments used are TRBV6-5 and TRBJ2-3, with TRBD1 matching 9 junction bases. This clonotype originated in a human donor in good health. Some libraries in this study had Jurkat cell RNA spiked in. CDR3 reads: CASQEDRGTDTQYF. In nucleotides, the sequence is TGTGCCAGCCAAGAGGACAGGGGAACAGATACGCAGTATTTT.